This T cell receptor (beta chain) was captured in a study of cytomegalovirus exposure and HLA in healthy donors. As concerns this clone: Antigen specificity is unknown.

Looked up from germline, CDR1 is SGHRS and CDR2 is YFSETQ. The CDR3 extends over 14 amino acids. Trimming shortened V by 1 base and J by 3 bases, and 10 bases separated the two germline ends. Study-level results: Immune exposure information available was restricted to CMV serostatus.

The PCR employed 60 Vbeta primers together with 13 Jbeta primers. Profiled with immunoSEQ multiplex PCR; TCRdb holds only in-frame clones, not every one. Among about 200,000 clones, around 77% were seen once, and the ten largest hold less than 3%. This receptor was obtained from a woman in her twenties or thirties in good health and CMV-seronegative. Material: PBMCs. V usage is TRBV5-1 and J usage is TRBJ1-1, with no clear D. Here the CDR3 DNA reads TGCGCCAGCAGCTTGTTAAGCGGGGACACTGAAGCTTTCTTT. Protein: CASSLLSGDTEAFF.